One and the same sample provided the 17 T cell receptor beta chains below, sequenced in a study of cytomegalovirus exposure and HLA in healthy donors. Assay used: immunoSEQ multiplex PCR; TCRdb lists only in-frame clones, some missing. The top ten hold 1% to 1.5% of the sample, which has approximately 200,000 clones, roughly 81% seen once. The sequencing input was PBMCs. The receptors derive from a woman younger than 45 in good health and CMV-seronegative.

The rearrangement uses TRBV28 and TRBJ1-1; tentatively, D is TRBD1 (5 bases). The CDR3 sequence is 14 residues long. V was shortened by 6 bases and J by 8 bases, with 19 bases between the two germline ends. Looked up from germline, CDR1 is MDHEN and CDR2 is SYDVKM. In DNA form, the CDR3 reads TGTGCCAGCAGACTCGGCGGCCCGAAGGGGGAAGCTTTCTTT. Residues: CASRLGGPKGEAFF.

The CDR3 region is CASSQLAGAGTDTQYF. CDR3 coding DNA: TGTGCCAGCAGCCAACTGGCGGGAGCAGGCACAGATACGCAGTATTTT. The rearrangement links TRBV6-6 to TRBJ2-3, with 7 bases lining up with TRBD2. Germline values: CDR1 MNHNY, CDR2 SVGAGI (reference sequence). CDR3 length: 16 amino acids. Germline trimming cut 6 bases from V and 1 base from J; bases unmatched to any gene: 10.

The rearrangement uses TRBV18 and TRBJ2-7; 8 bases are a match to TRBD1. V shed 0 bases and J 4 bases; nucleotides not matched to a gene: 5. Germline CDR1 KGHSH, CDR2 LQKENI. The length of the CDR3 is 15 residues. The CDR3 DNA reads TGTGCCAGCTCACCACCGACAGGGGCTCCTTACGAGCAGTACTTC. As protein: CASSPPTGAPYEQYF. The full variable domain, its missing parts supplied by reference TRBV18 and TRBJ2-7, is NAGVMQNPRHLVRRRGQEARLRCSPMKGHSHVYWYRQLPEEGLKFMVYLQKENIIDESGMPKERFSAEFPKEGPSILRIQQVVRGDSAAYFCASSPPTGAPYEQYFGPGTRLTVT.

The chain couples TRBV4-1 to TRBJ1-1; TRBD1 matches 7 bases. Germline CDR1 is MGHRA and CDR2 is YSYEKL. The ends lost 1 base at V and 1 base at J; junction bases unmatched: 3. This CDR3 is built from 15 residues. CDR3 residues: CASSQVTGRNTEAFF. The DNA for the CDR3 is TGCGCCAGCAGCCAAGTGACAGGGAGGAACACTGAAGCTTTCTTT.

The chain is built from TRBV11-2 and TRBJ2-3, with 13 bases fitting TRBD2. Germline CDR1 reads SGHAT; CDR2 reads FQNNGV. This CDR3 contains 16 residues. Trimming removed 5 bases from V and 9 bases from J; junction bases left unmatched: 11. The CDR3 loop is CASSITSGRASGTQYF. The DNA of the CDR3 is TGTGCCAGCAGCATCACTAGCGGGAGGGCCTCCGGGACGCAGTATTTT.

The chain uses TRBV27 and TRBJ1-5; 7 bases are a match to TRBD1. The CDR3 totals 17 residues. After removal of 3 bases from V and 0 bases from J, the junction contained 8 bases not matched to a gene. Germline V gene sequence: CDR1 MNHEY, CDR2 SMNVEV (reference sequence). In DNA, the CDR3 is TGTGCCAGCAGTTTGGGACAGCCCTTCAATAGCAATCAGCCCCAGCATTTT. This encodes CASSLGQPFNSNQPQHF.

This clone was seen only once. The chain joins TRBV6-5 to TRBJ1-1; TRBD1 agrees at 7 bases. Germline loops: CDR1 MNHEY, CDR2 SVGAGI. V was pared by 4 bases and J by 3 bases, with 5 bases of the junction left unmatched. The CDR3 totals 14 residues. Here the CDR3 reads CASSLTGQYTEAFF. CDR3 in DNA: TGTGCCAGCAGTTTAACGGGACAGTACACTGAAGCTTTCTTT.

This clone has a count of ten or more. V and J are TRBV5-6 and TRBJ2-3; 11 nucleotides line up with TRBD2. V lost 2 bases to trimming and J lost 9 bases; unmatched junction nucleotides: 8. The CDR3 length is 15 residues. Germline CDR1 is SGHDT and CDR2 is YYEEEE. CDR3 region: CASSFGTGLAATQYF. CDR3 in DNA: TGTGCCAGCAGCTTCGGAACGGGACTAGCGGCGACGCAGTATTTT.

The chain joins TRBV11-2 to TRBJ1-3; 9 bases are shared with TRBD1. The CDR3 is 17 residues long. The trim removed 7 bases at V and 0 bases at J, leaving 10 bases unmatched. Germline CDR1 SGHAT, CDR2 FQNNGV. The CDR3 DNA sequence: TGTGCCAGCATCCTAACCGGGACAGGGACCTCTGGAAACACCATATATTTT. The encoded protein is CASILTGTGTSGNTIYF.

The genes are TRBV6-6 and TRBJ1-5; 11 bases line up with TRBD1. CDR1 and CDR2 from the germline V gene are MNHNY and SVGAGI (reference sequence). The CDR3 spans 14 residues. The ends lost 5 bases at V and 7 bases at J; junction bases unmatched: 4. CDR3 amino acids: CASSAGTGGQPQHF. The CDR3 coding sequence is TGTGCCAGCAGTGCCGGGACAGGGGGACAGCCCCAGCATTTT.

The rearrangement links TRBV7-6 to TRBJ2-7; 7 bases fit TRBD2. V lost 1 base, J lost 0 bases, and 3 bases stayed unmatched. There are 15 residues in the CDR3. CDR1 and CDR2 (germline): SGHVS, FNYEAQ. The CDR3 coding sequence is TGTGCCAGCAGCTTAGGCGGGAGTATCTCCTACGAGCAGTACTTC. Translated: CASSLGGSISYEQYF.

CDR3 coding DNA: TGTGCCAGCAGTCAACTAGCGGGGGGGATCTACGAGCAGTACTTC. Protein sequence: CASSQLAGGIYEQYF. The J gene is TRBJ2-7, the V gene TRBV27; 13 nucleotides agree with TRBD2. CDR1 is MNHEY and CDR2 is SMNVEV in the germline V gene (reference sequence). The CDR3 contains 15 residues. V lost 5 bases and J lost 3; bases outside the gene matches: 4.

V gene TRBV27 combines with J gene TRBJ2-1; D might be TRBD1 (6 bases). Germline V CDR1 and CDR2: MNHEY, SMNVEV (reference sequence). V lost 7 bases to trimming and J lost 1 base, with 11 bases between them. The CDR3 runs 14 residues. The CDR3 region has the DNA TGTGCCAGCACCCCGGGACAATCCTACAATGAGCAGTTCTTC. This encodes CASTPGQSYNEQFF.

The chain links TRBV2 to TRBJ1-4; 8 bases are a match to TRBD1. After removal of 3 bases from V and 1 base from J, the junction contained 1 base not matched to a gene. The germline gives CDR1 SNHLY, CDR2 FYNNEI. This CDR3 is 15 amino acids long. The CDR3 spells CASSDRGLTNEKLFF. The DNA for the CDR3 is TGTGCCAGCAGTGACAGGGGGCTAACTAATGAAAAACTGTTTTTT.

The chain combines TRBV9 with TRBJ1-4, with D tentatively TRBD1 (5 bases). The V end lost 4 bases, the J end lost 3 bases, and 16 bases lay between the germline ends. Germline CDR1 reads SGDLS; CDR2 reads YYNGEE. The CDR3 is made up of 16 amino acids. The CDR3 region has the DNA TGTGCCAGCAGCCCCGGGACTGCCCCTTCTAATGAAAAACTGTTTTTT. It translates to CASSPGTAPSNEKLFF.

The chain recombines TRBV28 with TRBJ2-7; 9 bases are a match to TRBD1. V was clipped by 4 bases and J by 5 bases; unmatched bases: 9. Germline CDR1 MDHEN, CDR2 SYDVKM. There are 15 residues in the CDR3. The CDR3 region is CASSSPGTGQDEQYF. DNA for the CDR3: TGTGCCAGCAGTTCTCCAGGGACAGGGCAGGACGAGCAGTACTTC.

A remark on this clone: The same CDR3 arises from other DNA sequences in this sample as well. CDR3 sequence reads: CASRERGSSYNEQFF. The CDR3, as DNA: TGCGCCAGCAGGGAACGGGGGAGCTCCTACAATGAGCAGTTCTTC. The chain employs TRBV5-1 and TRBJ2-1, with TRBD2 as a possible D gene (6 bases). CDR3 length: 15 amino acids. V was shortened by 5 bases and J by 0 bases, with 12 bases between the two germline ends. Germline CDR1 and CDR2: SGHRS and YFSETQ.